This T cell receptor (beta chain) emerged from a study of blood T cell repertoires in COVID-19. The overall study: Acute and convalescent COVID-19 specimens originated in the United States, Italy and Spain. The analysed material was cDNA or gDNA that came from T cells, B-cell-depleted T cells, or PBMCs.

Patients of the Seattle cohort, enrolled during active infection, were followed longitudinally. Deletions cut 3 bases from V and 4 bases from J, with 9 bases between. This CDR3 has 13 amino acids. In germline, CDR1 is KGHSH, CDR2 LQKENI. Study processing details: The authors estimated nucleated cell counts from reference gene primer amplification. Assay: immunoSEQ multiplex PCR; the TCRdb copy retains only in-frame clones and omits some. V, J and clone size reflect that table, while D and trimming were determined from the DNA. Here the sample spans 150,000 or so clones, approximately 85% being singletons.

This TCR was sampled from a woman aged 60-75 years with COVID-19, enrolled during active disease. The chain has TRBV18 and TRBJ1-1; TRBD1 is a possible D gene (5 bases). Source material: peripheral blood. CDR3: CASSPAGFTEAFF. CDR3 nucleotide sequence: TGTGCCAGCTCACCCGCAGGGTTCACTGAAGCTTTCTTT.